These 31 T cell receptor beta chains originate from one sample sequenced in a study of B cell selection in AIRE deficiency. Sorting defined conventional CD4 T cells as CD4+CD127+. TCRdb's copy holds only in-frame clones and misses some; the assay was immunoSEQ multiplex PCR. There are 20,000 to 30,000 clones in the sample; about 95% occur only once, and around 0.2% lies in the top ten. What was sequenced was CD4+CD127+ conventional T cells sorted from PBMCs. The receptors derive from a human donor in good health.

The chain couples TRBV19 to TRBJ1-2; D not resolved. V lost 2 bases and J lost 6, with 13 bases in between. This CDR3 region has 14 residues. Germline CDR1 is LNHDA and CDR2 is SQIVND (reference sequence). CDR3 residues: CASSIPQKRDGYTF. CDR3 in DNA: TGTGCCAGTAGTATACCACAAAAGCGTGATGGCTACACCTTC.

The V call is TRBV6-1, the J call TRBJ1-6, with D maybe TRBD1 (6 bases). This CDR3 is 15 amino acids long. Deletions cut 1 base from V and 9 bases from J, with 13 bases between. From germline, CDR1 is MNHNS and CDR2 SASEGT. The CDR3 sequence: CASSEVRTVGSPLHF. The CDR3 DNA reads as TGTGCCAGCAGTGAAGTTAGGACAGTTGGTTCACCCCTCCACTTT.

The rearrangement links TRBV19 to TRBJ1-2, with 7 bases matching TRBD1. Germline loops: CDR1 LNHDA, CDR2 SQIVND (reference sequence). The CDR3 is made up of 13 amino acids. Trimming removed 7 bases from V and 4 bases from J; junction bases left unmatched: 6. CDR3 residues: CASIPTGSYGYTF. CDR3 coding DNA: TGTGCCAGTATCCCGACAGGGAGCTATGGCTACACCTTC.

This chain connects TRBV7-3 to TRBJ2-1; no definite D call. V was cut by 5 bases and J by 8 bases, with 19 bases left in between. This CDR3 is 15 amino acids long. Germline V gene data show CDR1 as SGHTA and CDR2 as FQGTGA. The CDR3 loop is CASSRAPDPDHEQFF. The CDR3 coding sequence is TGTGCCAGCAGCCGGGCCCCGGACCCTGACCATGAGCAGTTCTTC. Using reference TRBV7-3 and TRBJ2-1 for the parts outside the CDR3, the full variable domain is GAGVSQTPSNKVTEKGKYVELRCDPISGHTALYWYRQSLGQGPEFLIYFQGTGAADDSGLPNDRFFAVRPEGSVSTLKIQRTERGDSAVYLCASSRAPDPDHEQFFGPGTRLTVL.

The genes are TRBV2 and TRBJ2-3; D perhaps matches TRBD2 (5 bases). Germline CDR1 and CDR2: SNHLY and FYNNEI. The CDR3 totals 12 residues. V lost 5 bases to trimming and J lost 10 bases, with 13 bases between them. Here the CDR3 reads CASSTLAASQYF. DNA of the CDR3: TGTGCCAGCAGTACTCTAGCAGCATCGCAGTATTTT.

The chain recombines TRBV7-8 with TRBJ2-2; TRBD1 is a possible D gene (6 bases). V was pared by 3 bases and J by 3 bases, with 14 bases between. Germline loops: CDR1 SGHVS, CDR2 FQNEAQ. The CDR3 is made up of 16 amino acids. The CDR3 sequence is CASSFSSQGYTGELFF. CDR3 in DNA: TGTGCCAGCAGCTTCTCGTCACAGGGTTACACCGGGGAGCTGTTTTTT.

The J gene is TRBJ1-5, the V gene TRBV6-1; D is unresolved. CDR1 and CDR2 (germline): MNHNS, SASEGT. V lost 1 base, J lost 2 bases, and 12 bases lay in between. There are 16 residues in the CDR3. For the CDR3, the DNA is TGTGCCAGCAGTGAAGAGGGCTCGCGGCGCAATCAGCCCCAGCATTTT. Protein sequence: CASSEEGSRRNQPQHF.

This clone was recorded only once. This sequence joins TRBV19 and TRBJ2-5; 9 bases are a match to TRBD2. With 5 bases clipped from V and 2 bases from J, the junction kept 6 bases outside the gene matches. Germline V gene sequence: CDR1 LNHDA, CDR2 SQIVND (reference sequence). This CDR3 comprises 15 residues. CDR3 amino acids: CASSYLAGMQETQYF. CDR3 DNA sequence: TGTGCCAGTAGTTATCTAGCGGGGATGCAAGAGACCCAGTACTTC.

This clone was seen once. The J gene is TRBJ1-2, the V gene TRBV6-5; TRBD1 might be the D (6 bases). CDR3 length: 15 amino acids. The germline CDR1 and CDR2 sequences are MNHEY and SVGAGI. With 0 bases removed from V and 6 bases from J, the gap between germline ends came to 14 bases. The CDR3 loop is CASSYSGGGGHGYTF. CDR3 in DNA: TGTGCCAGCAGTTACTCGGGTGGCGGGGGGCATGGCTACACCTTC.

The chain carries TRBV18 and TRBJ2-1; maybe TRBD2 (6 bases). The germline V gene encodes CDR1 KGHSH and CDR2 LQKENI. V dropped 6 bases and J dropped 3 bases, with 15 bases sitting between them. The CDR3 is made up of 15 amino acids. CDR3 loop: CASSSRASDYNEQFF. Here the CDR3 DNA reads TGTGCCAGCTCTTCCCGGGCTAGCGACTACAATGAGCAGTTCTTC.

CDR3 bases: TGTGCCAGCAGTGATCGACAGGGTCCCTACGAGCAGTACTTC. Residues: CASSDRQGPYEQYF. The rearrangement links TRBV2 to TRBJ2-7; 7 bases map to TRBD1. With 3 bases clipped from V and 2 bases from J, the junction kept 4 bases outside the gene matches. This CDR3 is 14 amino acids long. The V gene's germline CDR1 is SNHLY and CDR2 FYNNEI.

The chain carries TRBV10-3 and TRBJ1-1; 7 bases align to TRBD1. This CDR3 spans 14 amino acids. Germline-derived CDR1 and CDR2 are ENHRY and SYGVKD. V gave up 5 bases and J gave up 6 bases; unmatched junction bases: 9. The CDR3 region is CAISSSDRVAEAFF. The CDR3 nucleotides read TGTGCCATCAGTTCGAGTGACAGGGTGGCTGAAGCTTTCTTT.

The CDR3 loop reads CASSFPMATGVDGYTF. Here the CDR3 DNA reads TGTGCCAGCAGCTTCCCCATGGCGACAGGGGTCGATGGCTACACCTTC. The J gene is TRBJ1-2, the V gene TRBV5-4, with 8 bases fitting TRBD1. This CDR3 comprises 16 residues. Per germline, CDR1 SGHNT and CDR2 YYREEE (reference sequence). V lost 2 bases, J lost 6 bases, and 12 bases stayed unmatched. Complete variable domain (other parts from reference TRBV5-4 and TRBJ1-2): ETGVTQSPTHLIKTRGQQVTLRCSSQSGHNTVSWYQQALGQGPQFIFQYYREEENGRGNFPPRFSGLQFPNYSSELNVNALELDDSALYLCASSFPMATGVDGYTFGSGTRLTVV.

V is TRBV28 and J is TRBJ1-6; 9 nucleotides match TRBD1. The CDR3 loop spans 15 amino acids. Germline CDR1 and CDR2: MDHEN and SYDVKM. V was pared by 7 bases and J by 7 bases, with 8 bases of the junction left unmatched. The CDR3 region is CASNKQGAGNSPLHF. Written as DNA, the CDR3 is TGTGCCAGCAATAAACAGGGGGCAGGGAATTCACCCCTCCACTTT.

The chain carries TRBV9 and TRBJ2-3; either TRBD1 or TRBD2 may fit D (6 bases each). The CDR3 has 17 residues. V dropped 0 bases and J dropped 4 bases, with 18 bases sitting between them. In germline, CDR1 is SGDLS, CDR2 YYNGEE. The CDR3 DNA reads as TGTGCCAGCAGCGTAGACGGTGTCAGGGGACTGTCAGATACGCAGTATTTT. Protein product: CASSVDGVRGLSDTQYF.

The V gene is TRBV7-2, the J gene TRBJ2-1; unclear D gene. Trimming removed 1 base at V and 13 bases at J, with 14 bases between. The CDR3 sequence is 13 residues long. The germline V gene encodes CDR1 SGHTA and CDR2 FQGNSA. The CDR3 DNA is TGTGCCAGCAGCTTAGAATTTAGGGCTCTTCAGTTCTTC. As protein: CASSLEFRALQFF.

V usage is TRBV11-2 and J usage is TRBJ2-7, with 8 bases fitting TRBD2. The CDR3 is 14 residues long. CDR1 and CDR2 (germline): SGHAT, FQNNGV. Trimming removed 5 bases from V and 7 bases from J; junction bases left unmatched: 10. The CDR3 nucleotides are TGTGCCAGCAGCCCTACTAGCGGACCGGGGGAGCAGTACTTC. The encoded protein is CASSPTSGPGEQYF.

V is TRBV28 and J is TRBJ2-7, with D maybe TRBD1 (5 bases). V was shortened by 5 bases and J by 5 bases, with 13 bases between the two germline ends. Germline V lookup: CDR1 MDHEN, CDR2 SYDVKM. This CDR3 is 13 amino acids long. The CDR3 reads CASSIFRAHEQYF. CDR3 nucleotides: TGTGCCAGCAGTATCTTCAGGGCCCACGAGCAGTACTTC.

The rearrangement uses TRBV25-1 and TRBJ2-5; TRBD2 matches 7 bases. CDR3 length: 12 residues. Germline assignment: CDR1 MGHDK and CDR2 SYGVNS. Trimming removed 7 bases from V and 2 bases from J; junction bases left unmatched: 1. This CDR3 is CASMRGQETQYF. Written as DNA, the CDR3 is TGTGCCAGCATGCGGGGGCAAGAGACCCAGTACTTC.

This clone was seen more than once but under ten times. This chain links TRBV7-3 with TRBJ2-1; the D is unclear. The CDR3 loop spans 13 amino acids. Germline CDR1 is SGHTA and CDR2 is FQGTGA. The V end was cut by 2 bases, the J end by 2 bases, with 4 bases between. DNA of the CDR3: TGTGCCAGCAGCTTAGGTCCCTACAATGAGCAGTTCTTC. Translated: CASSLGPYNEQFF.

This chain connects TRBV27 to TRBJ2-7; 9 nucleotides agree with TRBD2. V was clipped by 6 bases and J by 0 bases; unmatched bases: 6. In germline, CDR1 is MNHEY, CDR2 SMNVEV (reference sequence). This CDR3 has 15 residues. This CDR3 reads CASRNRLAASYEQYF. The DNA of the CDR3 is TGTGCCAGCAGAAATAGACTAGCGGCCTCCTACGAGCAGTACTTC.

This chain links TRBV7-8 with TRBJ1-1, with D tentatively TRBD1 (5 bases). With 4 bases removed from V and 12 bases from J, the gap between germline ends came to 18 bases. Germline lookup yields CDR1 SGHVS and CDR2 FQNEAQ. This CDR3 comprises 13 residues. The CDR3, as DNA: TGTGCCAGCAGCTCCCGCGAGGGGTCCTTTCCTTTCTTT. Translation gives CASSSREGSFPFF.

This chain links TRBV7-3 with TRBJ2-2; 9 bases are shared with TRBD1. The germline V gene has CDR1 SGHTA and CDR2 FQGTGA. Unmatched junction bases numbered 9, after V lost 3 bases and J lost 4 bases. The CDR3 runs to 17 residues. CDR3 DNA: TGTGCCAGCAGCTTCAGGATCGGACAGGGGCTCACCGGGGAGCTGTTTTTT. As protein: CASSFRIGQGLTGELFF.

The DNA for the CDR3 is TGTGCCAGCTCGCCCCGAGGTAGCGGGATCTCTGGGGCCAACGTCCTGACTTTC. Translating it yields CASSPRGSGISGANVLTF. V is TRBV18 and J is TRBJ2-6; 8 bases map to TRBD2. CDR1 and CDR2 (germline): KGHSH, LQKENI. The CDR3 sequence is 18 residues long. The V segment lost 6 bases and the J segment 0 bases; nucleotides outside the gene matches: 10.

This chain uses TRBV4-2 with TRBJ2-2; no firm D call. Trimming took 1 base from V and 5 from J, leaving 8 bases between them. Germline CDR1 and CDR2: LGHNA and YNFKEQ. The CDR3 contains 14 residues. The CDR3 protein is CASSQGTDTGELFF. Written as DNA, the CDR3 is TGTGCCAGCAGCCAAGGGACGGATACCGGGGAGCTGTTTTTT.

This rearrangement joins TRBV23-1 to TRBJ2-1; the match to TRBD2 covers 7 bases. TRBV23-1 has ORF status, its function being uncertain. The CDR3 consists of 15 residues. V was pared by 3 bases and J by 9 bases, with 11 bases of the junction left unmatched. CDR3 nucleotide sequence: TGCGCCAGCAGTCAGAGGGAGGGCCGTGGGGGTGAGCAGTTCTTC. Translating gives CASSQREGRGGEQFF.

The chain combines TRBV28 with TRBJ2-7; TRBD2 agrees at 10 bases. The V gene's germline CDR1 is MDHEN and CDR2 SYDVKM. The V gene end was trimmed by 2 bases and the J gene end by 2 bases; junction bases not matched to a gene: 18. The length of the CDR3 is 20 residues. The CDR3 spells CASSLPRLAGGFPITYEQYF. The CDR3 nucleotides read TGTGCCAGCAGTTTACCCCGCTTAGCGGGAGGTTTCCCCATTACCTACGAGCAGTACTTC.

This chain joins TRBV7-2 and TRBJ2-3, with TRBD2 matching 9 bases. The CDR3 extends over 16 amino acids. Germline V lookup: CDR1 SGHTA, CDR2 FQGNSA. V lost 5 bases, J lost 3 bases, and 9 bases stayed unmatched. CDR3 region: CASSPRSGRDTDTQYF. In DNA, the CDR3 is TGTGCCAGCAGCCCTCGTAGCGGGAGAGATACAGATACGCAGTATTTT.

A single count supports this clone. This chain joins TRBV27 and TRBJ1-2, with 11 bases lining up with TRBD1. Germline assignment: CDR1 MNHEY and CDR2 SMNVEV (reference sequence). V shed 11 bases and J 8 bases; nucleotides not matched to a gene: 22. CDR3 length: 17 amino acids. This chain's CDR3 is CAPAHPTGQGAKKGYTF. The DNA for the CDR3 is TGTGCCCCAGCCCACCCCACCGGACAGGGGGCGAAGAAAGGCTACACCTTC.

This clone is a singleton in its sample. This chain links TRBV13 with TRBJ2-3; D not certain. This CDR3 region has 12 residues. Trimming took 1 base from V and 5 from J, leaving 4 bases between them. Germline-derived CDR1 and CDR2 are PRHDT and FYEKMQ (reference sequence). CDR3 amino acids: CASSLEEDTQYF. The CDR3 coding sequence is TGTGCCAGCAGCTTAGAGGAAGATACGCAGTATTTT.

On this clone itself: No conserved phenylalanine or tryptophan is present at the end of the CDR3, so a read error is the likely explanation. The chain employs TRBV7-8 and TRBJ2-7; D possibly corresponds to TRBD1 (5 bases). The CDR3 is 15 residues long. Per germline, CDR1 SGHVS and CDR2 FQNEAQ. The V gene lost 2 bases and the J gene lost 0 bases, with 11 bases spanning the gap. The CDR3 DNA reads as TGTGCCAGCAGCTTACTCACAGGAAGCTCCTACGAGCAGTACCTC. This translates into CASSLLTGSSYEQYL.